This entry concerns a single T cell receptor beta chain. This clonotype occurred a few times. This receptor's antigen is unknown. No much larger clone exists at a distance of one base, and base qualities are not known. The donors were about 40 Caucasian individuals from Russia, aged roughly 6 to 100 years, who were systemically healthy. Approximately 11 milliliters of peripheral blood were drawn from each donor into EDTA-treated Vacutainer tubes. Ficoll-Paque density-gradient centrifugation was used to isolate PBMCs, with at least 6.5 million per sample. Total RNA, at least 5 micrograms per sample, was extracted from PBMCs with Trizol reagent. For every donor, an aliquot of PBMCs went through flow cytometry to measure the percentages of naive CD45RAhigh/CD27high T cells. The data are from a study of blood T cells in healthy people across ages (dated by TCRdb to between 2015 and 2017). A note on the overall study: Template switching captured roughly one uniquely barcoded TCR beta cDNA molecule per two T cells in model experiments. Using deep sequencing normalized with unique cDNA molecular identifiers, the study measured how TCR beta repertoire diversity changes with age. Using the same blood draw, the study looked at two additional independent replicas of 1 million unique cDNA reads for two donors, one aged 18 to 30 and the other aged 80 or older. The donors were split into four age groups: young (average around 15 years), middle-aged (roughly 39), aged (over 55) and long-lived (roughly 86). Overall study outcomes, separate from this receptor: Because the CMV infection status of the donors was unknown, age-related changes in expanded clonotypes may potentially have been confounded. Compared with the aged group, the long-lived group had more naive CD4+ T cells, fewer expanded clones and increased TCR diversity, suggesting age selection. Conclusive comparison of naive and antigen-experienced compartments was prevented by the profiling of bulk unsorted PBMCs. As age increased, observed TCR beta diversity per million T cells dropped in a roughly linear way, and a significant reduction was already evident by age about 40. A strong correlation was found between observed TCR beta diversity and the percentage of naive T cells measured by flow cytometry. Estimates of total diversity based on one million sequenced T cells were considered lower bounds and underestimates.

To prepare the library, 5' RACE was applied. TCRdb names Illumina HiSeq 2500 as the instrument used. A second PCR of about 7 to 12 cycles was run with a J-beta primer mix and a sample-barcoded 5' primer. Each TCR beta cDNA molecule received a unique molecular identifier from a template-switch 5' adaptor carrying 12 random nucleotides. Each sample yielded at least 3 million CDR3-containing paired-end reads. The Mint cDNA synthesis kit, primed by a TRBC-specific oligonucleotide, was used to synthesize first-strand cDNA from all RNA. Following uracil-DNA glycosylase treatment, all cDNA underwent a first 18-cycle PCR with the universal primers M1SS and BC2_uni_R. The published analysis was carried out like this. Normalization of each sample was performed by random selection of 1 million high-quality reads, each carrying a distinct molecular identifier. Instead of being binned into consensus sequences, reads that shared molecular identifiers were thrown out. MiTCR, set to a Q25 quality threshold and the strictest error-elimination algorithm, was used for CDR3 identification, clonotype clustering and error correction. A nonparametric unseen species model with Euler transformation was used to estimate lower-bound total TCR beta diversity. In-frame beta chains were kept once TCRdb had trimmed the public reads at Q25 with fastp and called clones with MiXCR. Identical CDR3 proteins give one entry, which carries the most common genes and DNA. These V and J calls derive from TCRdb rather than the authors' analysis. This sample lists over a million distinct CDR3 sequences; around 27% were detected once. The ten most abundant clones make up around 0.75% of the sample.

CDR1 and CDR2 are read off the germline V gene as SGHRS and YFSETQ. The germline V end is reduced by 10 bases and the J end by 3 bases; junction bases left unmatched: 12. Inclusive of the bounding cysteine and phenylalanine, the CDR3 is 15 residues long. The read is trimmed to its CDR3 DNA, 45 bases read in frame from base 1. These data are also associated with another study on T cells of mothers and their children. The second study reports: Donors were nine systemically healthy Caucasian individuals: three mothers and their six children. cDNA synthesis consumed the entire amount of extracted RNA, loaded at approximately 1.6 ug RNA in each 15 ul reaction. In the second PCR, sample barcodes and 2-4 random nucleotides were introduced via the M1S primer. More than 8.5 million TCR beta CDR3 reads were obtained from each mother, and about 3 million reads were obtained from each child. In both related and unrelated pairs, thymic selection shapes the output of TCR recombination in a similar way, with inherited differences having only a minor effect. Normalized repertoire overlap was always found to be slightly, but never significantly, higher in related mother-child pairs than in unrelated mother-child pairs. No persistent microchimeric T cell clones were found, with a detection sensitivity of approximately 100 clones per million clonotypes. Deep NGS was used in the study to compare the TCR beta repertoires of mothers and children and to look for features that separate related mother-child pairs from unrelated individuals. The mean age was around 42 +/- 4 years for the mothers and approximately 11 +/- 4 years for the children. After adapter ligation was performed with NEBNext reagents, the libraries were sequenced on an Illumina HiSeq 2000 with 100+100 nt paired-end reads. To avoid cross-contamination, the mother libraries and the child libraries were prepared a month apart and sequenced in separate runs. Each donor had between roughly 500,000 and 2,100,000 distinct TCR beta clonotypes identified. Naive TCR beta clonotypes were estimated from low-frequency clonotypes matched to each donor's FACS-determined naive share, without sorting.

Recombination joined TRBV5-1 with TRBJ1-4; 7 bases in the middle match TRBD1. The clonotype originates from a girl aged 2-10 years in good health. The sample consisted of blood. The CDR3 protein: CASSDWDSSNEKLFF. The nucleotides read TGCGCCTCTTCGGACTGGGACAGCTCTAATGAAAAACTGTTTTTT.